This TCR beta chain was captured by sequencing in a study of control samples from healthy donors and cancer patients. The count of this clone is one. Using immunoSEQ multiplex PCR, the repertoire was profiled, and TCRdb retains in-frame clones only, with some absent. Of about 130,000 clones in the sample, 80% to 95% are singletons; the top ten hold less than 7%. The length of the CDR3 is 13 residues. V was cut by 3 bases and J by 4 bases, with 7 bases left in between. Per germline, CDR1 SNHLY and CDR2 FYNNEI. The chain carries TRBV2 and TRBJ1-3; no clear D gene. Input material: blood. The receptor's source is a man aged 18 to 30 in good health. This chain's CDR3 is CASSDLFGNTIYF. CDR3 nucleotides: TGTGCCAGCAGTGACTTATTCGGAAACACCATATATTTT.